This T cell receptor beta chain was sequenced for a study of T-cell reconstitution after alpha-beta-depleted transplantation in children. The CDR3 has 13 residues. V gave up 4 bases and J gave up 12 bases, with 18 bases separating them. This clonotype has only a few counts. TCRbeta library preparation incorporated unique molecular identifiers. Using its own MiXCR run on the PCR reads, TCRdb lists one record per CDR3 protein. The sample lists a few hundred thousand distinct CDR3 sequences; 10% were seen once. Here the sequenced sample was PBMCs from the stem cell graft donor, taken from the stem cell graft. This receptor was obtained from a human donor who donated a stem cell graft to a child with acute lymphoblastic leukemia. This chain joins TRBV23-1 and TRBJ1-1; TRBD1 might be the D (5 bases). TRBV23-1 is an ORF, with its function uncertain. CDR3 DNA sequence: TGCGCCAGCAGTCTCGCCCGGCAGGGAGGCCCTTTCTTT. This sequence encodes CASSLARQGGPFF.